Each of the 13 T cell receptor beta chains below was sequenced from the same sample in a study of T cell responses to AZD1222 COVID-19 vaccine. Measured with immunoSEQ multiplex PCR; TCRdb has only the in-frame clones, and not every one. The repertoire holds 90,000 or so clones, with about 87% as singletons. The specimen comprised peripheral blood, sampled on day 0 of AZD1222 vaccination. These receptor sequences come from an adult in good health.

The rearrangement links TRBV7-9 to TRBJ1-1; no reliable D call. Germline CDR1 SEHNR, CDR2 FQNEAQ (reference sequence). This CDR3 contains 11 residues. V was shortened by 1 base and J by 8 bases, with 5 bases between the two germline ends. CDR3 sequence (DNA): TGTGCCAGCAGCTTAGGTGGCGAAGCTTTCTTT. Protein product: CASSLGGEAFF.

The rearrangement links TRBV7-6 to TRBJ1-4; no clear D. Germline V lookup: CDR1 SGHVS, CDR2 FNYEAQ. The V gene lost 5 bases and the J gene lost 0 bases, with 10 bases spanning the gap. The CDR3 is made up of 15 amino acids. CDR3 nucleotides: TGTGCCAGCAGCCCTAACAGAGCAACTAATGAAAAACTGTTTTTT. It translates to CASSPNRATNEKLFF.

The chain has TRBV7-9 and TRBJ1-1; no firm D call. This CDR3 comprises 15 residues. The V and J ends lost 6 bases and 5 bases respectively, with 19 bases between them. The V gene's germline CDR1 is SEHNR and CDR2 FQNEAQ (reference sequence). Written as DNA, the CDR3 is TGTGCCAGCAGTTCGCCGAGCCCCGGGAGGACTGAAGCTTTCTTT. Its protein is CASSSPSPGRTEAFF. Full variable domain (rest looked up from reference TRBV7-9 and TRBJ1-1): DTGVSQNPRHKITKRGQNVTFRCDPISEHNRLYWYRQTLGQGPEFLTYFQNEAQLEKSRLLSDRFSAERPKGSFSTLEIQRTEQGDSAMYLCASSSPSPGRTEAFFGQGTRLTVV.

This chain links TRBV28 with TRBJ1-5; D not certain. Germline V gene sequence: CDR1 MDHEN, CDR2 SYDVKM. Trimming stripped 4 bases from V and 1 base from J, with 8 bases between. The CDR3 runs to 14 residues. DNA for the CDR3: TGTGCCAGCAGTTCCGGGCCCAGCAATCAGCCCCAGCATTTT. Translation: CASSSGPSNQPQHF.

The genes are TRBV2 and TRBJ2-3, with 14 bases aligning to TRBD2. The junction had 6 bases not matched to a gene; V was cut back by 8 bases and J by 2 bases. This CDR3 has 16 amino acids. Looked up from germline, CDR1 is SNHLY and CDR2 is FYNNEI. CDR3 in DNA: TGTGCCAGCGGGACTAGCGGGAGTGGTGTCACAGATACGCAGTATTTT. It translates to CASGTSGSGVTDTQYF.

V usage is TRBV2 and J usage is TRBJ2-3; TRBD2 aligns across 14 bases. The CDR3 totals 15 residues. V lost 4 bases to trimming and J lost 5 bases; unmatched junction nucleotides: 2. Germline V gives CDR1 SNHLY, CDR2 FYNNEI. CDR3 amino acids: CASSGTSGRRDTQYF. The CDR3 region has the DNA TGTGCCAGCAGTGGGACTAGCGGGAGGAGAGATACGCAGTATTTT. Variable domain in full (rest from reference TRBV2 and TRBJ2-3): EPEVTQTPSHQVTQMGQEVILRCVPISNHLYFYWYRQILGQKVEFLVSFYNNEISEKSEIFDDQFSVERPDGSNFTLKIRSTKLEDSAMYFCASSGTSGRRDTQYFGPGTRLTVL.

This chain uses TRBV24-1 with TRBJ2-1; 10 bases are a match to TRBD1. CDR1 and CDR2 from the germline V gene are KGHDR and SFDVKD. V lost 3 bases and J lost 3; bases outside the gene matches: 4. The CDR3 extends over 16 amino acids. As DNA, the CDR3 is TGTGCCACCAGTGATACGACAGGGGGCATCTACAATGAGCAGTTCTTC. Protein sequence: CATSDTTGGIYNEQFF.

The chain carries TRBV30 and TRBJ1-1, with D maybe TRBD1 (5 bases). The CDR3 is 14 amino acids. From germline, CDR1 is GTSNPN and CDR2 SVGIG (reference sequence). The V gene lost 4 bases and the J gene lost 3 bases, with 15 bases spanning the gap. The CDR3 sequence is CAWTHSGGYTEAFF. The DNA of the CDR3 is TGTGCCTGGACCCACTCCGGGGGTTACACTGAAGCTTTCTTT.

CDR3 DNA: TGTGCCAGCAGCCAATCTCCAGGGTCCCTATACGAGCAGTACTTC. Translated: CASSQSPGSLYEQYF. The rearrangement links TRBV16 to TRBJ2-7, with D perhaps matching TRBD1 (5 bases). This CDR3 is 15 amino acids long. Germline V gene data show CDR1 as KGHSY and CDR2 as FQNENV. V dropped 0 bases and J dropped 4 bases, with 13 bases sitting between them.

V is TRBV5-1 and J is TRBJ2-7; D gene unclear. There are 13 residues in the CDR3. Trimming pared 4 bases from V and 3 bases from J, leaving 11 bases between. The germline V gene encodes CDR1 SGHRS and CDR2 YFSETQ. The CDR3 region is CASSRLTGYEQYF. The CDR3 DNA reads TGCGCCAGCAGCCGCCTTACTGGCTACGAGCAGTACTTC.

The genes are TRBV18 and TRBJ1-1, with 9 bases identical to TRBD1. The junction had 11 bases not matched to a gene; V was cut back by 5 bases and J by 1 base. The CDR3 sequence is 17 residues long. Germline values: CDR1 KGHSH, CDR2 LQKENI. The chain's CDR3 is CASSAGTGLSGNTEAFF. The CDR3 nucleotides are TGTGCCAGCTCAGCCGGGACAGGGTTAAGTGGGAACACTGAAGCTTTCTTT.

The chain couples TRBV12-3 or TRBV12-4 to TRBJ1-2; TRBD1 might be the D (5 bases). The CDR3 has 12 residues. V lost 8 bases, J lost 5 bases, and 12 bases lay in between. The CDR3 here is CASRGTLYGYTF. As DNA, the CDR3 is TGTGCCAGCCGCGGGACTCTATATGGCTACACCTTC.

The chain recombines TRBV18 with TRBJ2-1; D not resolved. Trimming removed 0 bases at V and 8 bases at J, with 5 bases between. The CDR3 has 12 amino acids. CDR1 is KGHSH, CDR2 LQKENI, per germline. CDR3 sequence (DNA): TGTGCCAGCTCACCACCTAGCTATGAGCAGTTCTTC. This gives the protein CASSPPSYEQFF.